This paragraph covers one TCR beta chain sequence. Its cognate antigen is unknown. This sample was taken from a study of shared clonotypes between healthy human individuals. Whole-study results and caveats: The study generally estimated greater richness for naive than memory subsets. Across a few donors, naive CD4 shared 5% to 5.5%, naive CD8 under 4%, memory CD4 about 2.5%, memory CD8 0.4%.

It was across several immunoSEQ plates that each subset's genomic DNA was evenly split. Authors' data handling: Filtering differed for immunoSEQ, which gave only junction sequences without quality scores. Here immunoSEQ multiplex PCR was the method, and the copy in TCRdb shows in-frame clones only, minus some. Clone size and V and J calls were adopted from that table, with D and trimming inferred from the DNA. The profile shows 950,000 to 1,100,000 clones, around 78% of them singletons. This CDR3 contains 15 residues. CDR1 is MNHNY, CDR2 SVGAGI, per germline (reference sequence). After removal of 5 bases from V and 1 base from J, the junction contained 6 bases not matched to a gene.

This receptor was identified in a man aged 18 to 30 in good health. Some clones in this sample may be carry-over from other donors' samples. Source material: memory CD4+ T cells from PBMCs. The subset: CD45RA-negative fraction. The chain joins TRBV6-6 to TRBJ2-5, with TRBD1 matching over 8 bases. The CDR3 nucleotides read TGTGCCAGCAGTCGGGACAGGACTATCCAAGAGACCCAGTACTTC. Protein sequence: CASSRDRTIQETQYF.